The 18 T cell receptor beta chains below come from one sample, sequenced in a study of regulatory and conventional T cells in RAG deficiency. Some clones are missing from TCRdb's copy, which holds only in-frame ones; the method was immunoSEQ multiplex PCR. The data contain 7,000 to 9,500 clones, approximately 96% of them singletons. The sorted conventional CD4+ T cells were CD25-low and CD127-high, with genomic DNA sequenced. Sequencing used CD4+ effector T cells sorted from blood. The source of these receptors is a human donor with RAG deficiency presenting as severe combined immunodeficiency.

V is TRBV27 and J is TRBJ2-3; D is unresolved. Germline assignment: CDR1 MNHEY and CDR2 SMNVEV (reference sequence). V was cut by 5 bases and J by 4 bases, with 10 bases left in between. This CDR3 comprises 13 residues. The CDR3 is CASSPSGADTQYF. The DNA for the CDR3 is TGTGCCAGCAGTCCCAGTGGGGCAGATACGCAGTATTTT.

This rearrangement joins TRBV12-1 to TRBJ1-5; no check of the table's D call, TRBD1, against the DNA was made. TRBV12-1 is a documented pseudogene. The CDR3 spans 14 residues. The chain's CDR3 is CASSFDKNNQPQHF. CDR3 coding DNA: TGTGCCAGCAGCTTTGACAAAAACAATCAGCCCCAGCATTTT.

This chain uses TRBV20-1 with TRBJ1-2, with TRBD1 as a possible D gene (5 bases). Trimming left V 0 bases short and J 7 bases short, with 6 bases between. The CDR3 totals 11 residues. CDR1 and CDR2 (germline): DFQATT, SNEGSKA (reference sequence). The CDR3 sequence is CSARDRGGYTF. The DNA of the CDR3 is TGCAGTGCTAGAGATAGGGGTGGCTACACCTTC.

The V gene is TRBV15, the J gene TRBJ1-1; D might be TRBD1 (6 bases). Germline lookup yields CDR1 LNHNV and CDR2 YYDKDF (reference sequence). The CDR3 loop spans 16 amino acids. Between the trimmed V and J ends, which lost 1 base and 0 bases, there was a span of 12 bases. CDR3 nucleotides: TGTGCCACCAGCAGAGGGCGGGGGCGAATGAACACTGAAGCTTTCTTT. This translates into CATSRGRGRMNTEAFF. Supplemented by reference TRBV15 and TRBJ1-1, the full variable domain reads DAMVIQNPRYQVTQFGKPVTLSCSQTLNHNVMYWYQQKSSQAPKLLFHYYDKDFNNEADTPDNFQSRRPNTSFCFLDIRSPGLGDTAMYLCATSRGRGRMNTEAFFGQGTRLTVV.

The rearrangement links TRBV7-2 to TRBJ2-3; D not certain. The germline gives CDR1 SGHTA, CDR2 FQGNSA. The CDR3 runs to 15 residues. The ends were cut back, 2 bases at V and 0 bases at J, with 9 bases in the middle. CDR3 nucleotides: TGTGCCAGCAGCTTAAGGCCAGATAGCACAGATACGCAGTATTTT. Its protein product is CASSLRPDSTDTQYF.

The chain combines TRBV18 with TRBJ1-1; the D is unclear. V lost 3 bases and J lost 5, with 16 bases in between. Germline-derived CDR1 and CDR2 are KGHSH and LQKENI. This CDR3 region has 15 residues. The DNA of the CDR3 is TGTGCCAGCTCACCTTTTGACGGACTCGGGACTGAAGCTTTCTTT. This gives the protein CASSPFDGLGTEAFF.

The chain uses TRBV28 and TRBJ2-7; 7 bases are shared with TRBD1. Losses at the gene ends were 7 bases for V and 5 bases for J; bases not matched to a gene: 8. Germline V gene lookup returns CDR1 MDHEN and CDR2 SYDVKM. The CDR3 spans 13 residues. CDR3: CASKVGGLDEQYF. DNA of the CDR3: TGTGCCAGCAAGGTAGGGGGCCTCGACGAGCAGTACTTC.

The DNA for the CDR3 is TGTGCCAGCAGTTCCCCCCGGGGCCTAAGGGGAGATACGCAGTATTTT. It specifies CASSSPRGLRGDTQYF. V usage is TRBV27 and J usage is TRBJ2-3; possibly TRBD1 or TRBD2 for D (5 bases each). The CDR3 totals 16 residues. Between the trimmed V and J ends, which lost 4 bases and 5 bases, there was a span of 19 bases. CDR1 and CDR2 (germline): MNHEY, SMNVEV (reference sequence).

The V and J genes are TRBV25-1 and TRBJ2-5; TRBD1 agrees at 10 bases. The germline CDR1 and CDR2 sequences are MGHDK and SYGVNS. CDR3 length: 16 amino acids. The J segment lost 5 bases and the V segment lost 8 bases, leaving 14 bases of the junction unmatched. This CDR3 reads CASRQQTGGWWETQYF. The CDR3 DNA reads TGTGCCAGCCGACAACAGACAGGGGGCTGGTGGGAGACCCAGTACTTC.

The V and J genes are TRBV19 and TRBJ2-3; 7 bases fit TRBD1. The CDR3 covers 14 residues. Germline CDR1 and CDR2: LNHDA and SQIVND (reference sequence). J was trimmed by 0 bases and V by 5 bases; bases with no gene match: 2. The CDR3 sequence is CASSPGQSTDTQYF. In DNA, the CDR3 is TGTGCCAGTAGTCCGGGACAGAGCACAGATACGCAGTATTTT.

The genes are TRBV5-1 and TRBJ2-5; no clear D gene. V lost 0 bases to trimming and J lost 5 bases, with 17 bases between them. Per the germline V gene, CDR1 is SGHRS and CDR2 is YFSETQ. This CDR3 is built from 16 residues. The CDR3: CASSLAPARYGETQYF. For the CDR3, the DNA is TGCGCCAGCAGCTTGGCCCCCGCCAGGTATGGGGAGACCCAGTACTTC.

In its sample, this clone was seen once. J is TRBJ2-3 and V is TRBV7-2; weak D call: TRBD1 (6 bases). This CDR3 comprises 14 residues. Germline V gene lookup returns CDR1 SGHTA and CDR2 FQGNSA. V gave up 1 base and J gave up 1 base, with 6 bases separating them. The CDR3, as DNA: TGTGCCAGCAGCTTAGACAGGGGCACAGATACGCAGTATTTT. Translated: CASSLDRGTDTQYF.

The gene calls are TRBV9 and TRBJ2-3; TRBD2 matches at 10 bases. The CDR3 sequence is 15 residues long. From germline, CDR1 is SGDLS and CDR2 YYNGEE. Unmatched junction bases numbered 1, after V lost 3 bases and J lost 0 bases. The CDR3 DNA sequence: TGTGCCAGCAGCGAGACTAGCGGGAGCACAGATACGCAGTATTTT. Its translation: CASSETSGSTDTQYF.

Here the CDR3 reads CASSLIGGADTQYF. CDR3 nucleotide sequence: TGTGCCAGCAGCTTAATCGGCGGGGCAGATACGCAGTATTTT. The V call is TRBV7-9, the J call TRBJ2-3; TRBD2 might be the D (6 bases). With 2 bases removed from V and 4 bases from J, the gap between germline ends came to 10 bases. The CDR3 runs 14 residues. CDR1 SEHNR and CDR2 FQNEAQ come from the germline V gene (reference sequence).

This clone was observed a single time. The genes are TRBV6-5 and TRBJ2-3, with D unclear. CDR1 and CDR2 (germline): MNHEY, SVGAGI. With 4 bases removed from V and 4 bases from J, the gap between germline ends came to 3 bases. The CDR3 runs to 11 residues. In DNA form, the CDR3 reads TGTGCCAGCAGTTCCTCAGATACGCAGTATTTT. Protein: CASSSSDTQYF.

This chain joins TRBV28 and TRBJ2-2; 11 nucleotides line up with TRBD2. Trimming cost V 3 bases and J 2 bases; bases outside gene matches: 11. Per the germline V gene, CDR1 is MDHEN and CDR2 is SYDVKM. This CDR3 contains 19 residues. CDR3 in amino acids: CASSFLGWLAGGNTGELFF. The CDR3 nucleotides are TGTGCCAGCAGTTTTTTAGGTTGGCTAGCGGGAGGAAACACCGGGGAGCTGTTTTTT.

The chain recombines TRBV5-1 with TRBJ2-7; TRBD1 might be the D (5 bases). This CDR3 spans 16 amino acids. Per the germline V gene, CDR1 is SGHRS and CDR2 is YFSETQ. Trimming cost V 4 bases and J 2 bases, with 19 bases left between them. The CDR3 protein is CASSPTPDSLAYEQYF. The CDR3, as DNA: TGCGCCAGCAGCCCAACGCCCGACAGCCTAGCCTACGAGCAGTACTTC.

The rearrangement links TRBV5-6 to TRBJ2-2; TRBD2 aligns across 7 bases. Germline V lookup: CDR1 SGHDT, CDR2 YYEEEE. J gave up 6 bases and V 1 base, and 3 bases lay outside the gene matches. The CDR3 has 14 amino acids. Here the CDR3 reads CASSLIAGAGELFF. CDR3 nucleotide sequence: TGTGCCAGCAGCTTGATTGCGGGAGCCGGGGAGCTGTTTTTT.